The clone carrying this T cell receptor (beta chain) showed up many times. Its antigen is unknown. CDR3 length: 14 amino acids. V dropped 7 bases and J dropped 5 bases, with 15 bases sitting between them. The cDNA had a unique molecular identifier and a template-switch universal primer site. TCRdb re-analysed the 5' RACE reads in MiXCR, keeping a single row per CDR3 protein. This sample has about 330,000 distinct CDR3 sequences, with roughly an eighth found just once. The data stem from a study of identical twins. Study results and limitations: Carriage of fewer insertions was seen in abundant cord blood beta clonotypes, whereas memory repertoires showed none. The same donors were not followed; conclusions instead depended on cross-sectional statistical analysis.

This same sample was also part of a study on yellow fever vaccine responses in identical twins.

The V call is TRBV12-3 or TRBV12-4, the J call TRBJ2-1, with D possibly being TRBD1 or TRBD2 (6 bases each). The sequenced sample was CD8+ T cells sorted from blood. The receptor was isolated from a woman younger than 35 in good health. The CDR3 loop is CASKGGGYDNEQFF. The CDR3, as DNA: TGTGCCAGCAAAGGGGGAGGCTACGACAATGAGCAGTTCTTC.